These 27 T cell receptor beta chains originate from one sample sequenced in a study of T cell repertoires in cytomegalovirus infection. TCRdb re-analysed the reads in MiXCR, keeping a single row per CDR3 protein. The sample consists of 250,000 or so distinct CDR3 sequences, 9% to 15% of them appearing once. Sequences were obtained from PBMCs. These receptors originate from a human donor in good health (CMV status not recorded). Some clones in this sample may be carry-over from other donors' samples.

This chain uses TRBV23-1 with TRBJ1-2, with D possibly TRBD1 on 6 matching bases. TRBV23-1 belongs to the ORF category, with a function that is uncertain. This CDR3 has 16 residues. The V end lost 7 bases, the J end lost 5 bases, and 23 bases lay between the germline ends. The CDR3 DNA reads TGCGCCAGCACCCAGAACATAGGACAGCCTCCTTATGGCTACACCTTC. Translating it yields CASTQNIGQPPYGYTF.

This clonotype was counted ten times or more. V gene TRBV7-2 combines with J gene TRBJ2-5, with unresolved D. The germline gives CDR1 SGHTA, CDR2 FQGNSA. V gave up 2 bases and J gave up 7 bases, with 8 bases separating them. The CDR3 length is 12 residues. The CDR3: CASSLTRPTQYF. The CDR3 DNA follows: TGTGCCAGCAGCTTAACTCGCCCGACCCAGTACTTC.

The chain is built from TRBV7-3 and TRBJ2-3; 9 positions match TRBD2. Germline CDR1 is SGHTA and CDR2 is FQGTGA. J was trimmed by 2 bases and V by 5 bases; bases with no gene match: 11. There are 17 residues in the CDR3. The CDR3 DNA is TGTGCCAGCAGCCTTAGCGGGGGATTGATTTACACAGATACGCAGTATTTT. The encoded protein is CASSLSGGLIYTDTQYF.

This clonotype has ten or more counts. J is TRBJ1-2 and V is TRBV12-3 or TRBV12-4; 9 bases are shared with TRBD1. V was clipped by 6 bases and J by 7 bases; unmatched bases: 9. CDR3 length: 14 amino acids. The CDR3 protein is CASSQDRGKFGYTF. CDR3 coding DNA: TGTGCCAGCAGCCAGGACAGGGGTAAATTTGGCTACACCTTC.

Ten or more counts support this clonotype. The chain uses TRBV19 and TRBJ2-7; D could derive from TRBD1 or TRBD2 (5 bases each). The CDR3 totals 17 residues. From germline, CDR1 is LNHDA and CDR2 SQIVND (reference sequence). With 0 bases removed from V and 0 bases from J, the gap between germline ends came to 15 bases. CDR3 loop: CASSIDHWDASSYEQYF. CDR3 nucleotides: TGTGCCAGTAGTATAGATCATTGGGACGCAAGCTCCTACGAGCAGTACTTC.

A remark on this clonotype: The junction departs from the called germline gene at one end, perhaps through a read error. The CDR3 bases are TGTACCAGCAGTACCACCGGACAGGGGGCACGGGAGCAGTACTTC. This gives the protein CTSSTTGQGAREQYF. The chain has TRBV6-2 or TRBV6-3 and TRBJ2-7; TRBD1 aligns across 11 bases. From germline, CDR1 is MNHEY and CDR2 SVGEGT. The CDR3 has 15 residues.

The chain recombines TRBV18 with TRBJ2-1; 9 bases are a match to TRBD2. CDR3 length equals 17 residues. Trimming took 0 bases from V and 4 from J; bases not matched to a gene: 7. CDR1 and CDR2 (germline): KGHSH, LQKENI. The chain's CDR3 is CASSPPRRGGLYNEQFF. CDR3 bases: TGTGCCAGCTCACCACCGCGGCGGGGGGGACTATACAATGAGCAGTTCTTC.

This clonotype has a count of ten or more. This chain connects TRBV7-8 to TRBJ2-7; D is unresolved. V shed 1 base and J shed 4 bases, with 11 bases lying between them. The CDR3 is 14 amino acids. Germline CDR1 is SGHVS and CDR2 is FQNEAQ. In nucleotides, the CDR3 is TGTGCCAGCAGCTTAGGGCGTGCCCGGTACGAGCAGTACTTC. This translates into CASSLGRARYEQYF.

There are a few counts of this clonotype. The V and J genes are TRBV2 and TRBJ1-1, with 10 positions matching TRBD1. The V gene end was trimmed by 8 bases and the J gene end by 4 bases; junction bases not matched to a gene: 7. The CDR3 sequence is 14 residues long. Germline CDR1 reads SNHLY; CDR2 reads FYNNEI. The CDR3 nucleotides are TGTGCCAGCGGGGGACAGGGGTCAATCACTGAAGCTTTCTTT. It is translated as CASGGQGSITEAFF.

This clonotype came up a few times. V usage is TRBV6-2 or TRBV6-3 and J usage is TRBJ1-1; D is uncertain. The CDR3 spans 14 residues. The V end was cut by 0 bases, the J end by 0 bases, with 5 bases between. The germline V gene encodes CDR1 MNHEY and CDR2 SVGEGT. The chain's CDR3 is CASSYSGMNTEAFF. As DNA, the CDR3 is TGTGCCAGCAGTTACTCTGGTATGAACACTGAAGCTTTCTTT.

V and J are TRBV9 and TRBJ1-2, with TRBD1 identical over 7 bases. CDR1 and CDR2 from the germline V gene are SGDLS and YYNGEE. V lost 4 bases to trimming and J lost 8 bases; unmatched junction nucleotides: 14. This CDR3 contains 15 residues. The DNA for the CDR3 is TGTGCCAGCAGCCCCCGGACAGGCCCGAAAGGGGGCTACACCTTC. It is translated as CASSPRTGPKGGYTF.

This clonotype was seen at least ten times. The chain joins TRBV6-2 or TRBV6-3 to TRBJ1-1; D uncertain. The CDR3 loop spans 16 amino acids. In germline, CDR1 is MNHEY, CDR2 SVGEGT. Trimming left V 0 bases short and J 1 base short, with 12 bases between. The CDR3 region has the DNA TGTGCCAGCAGTTACTCAACCGGGCCGGGGAACACTGAAGCTTTCTTT. Translation gives CASSYSTGPGNTEAFF.

Many counts were recorded for this clonotype. The chain employs TRBV11-1 and TRBJ2-1; the match to TRBD2 covers 8 bases. V shed 3 bases, J shed 6 bases, and the junction held 4 bases outside the gene matches. Germline CDR1 is SGHAT and CDR2 is FQDESV (reference sequence). The CDR3 runs 14 residues. CDR3 coding DNA: TGTGCCAGCAGCTTCCTAGCGGGCCGCAATGAGCAGTTCTTC. Translation gives CASSFLAGRNEQFF.

The table lists this clonotype with many counts. The genes are TRBV7-2 and TRBJ2-7; TRBD2 is a possible D gene (5 bases). V was shortened by 0 bases and J by 6 bases, with 15 bases between the two germline ends. Per the germline V gene, CDR1 is SGHTA and CDR2 is FQGNSA. The CDR3 sequence is 15 residues long. The CDR3, as DNA: TGTGCCAGCAGCTTAGCACGGGAATCGGTGGGCGAGCAGTACTTC. Amino acid sequence: CASSLARESVGEQYF.

The chain recombines TRBV20-1 with TRBJ2-5, with 9 bases lining up with TRBD1. V gave up 5 bases and J gave up 7 bases; unmatched junction bases: 8. Germline CDR1 reads DFQATT; CDR2 reads SNEGSKA (reference sequence). The CDR3 totals 13 residues. CDR3 DNA sequence: TGCAGTGCTCGGGACAGGGTAGAAGGGACCCAGTACTTC. This encodes CSARDRVEGTQYF.

This clonotype was seen at least ten times. This chain joins TRBV12-3 or TRBV12-4 and TRBJ1-6, with 11 bases that match TRBD1. V was pared by 6 bases and J by 9 bases, with 4 bases of the junction left unmatched. The CDR3 totals 14 residues. The CDR3 loop is CASSSGTGGSPLHF. CDR3 nucleotides: TGTGCCAGCAGCTCCGGGACAGGGGGTTCACCCCTCCACTTT.

This clonotype has more than one count but fewer than ten. The V gene is TRBV3-1, the J gene TRBJ2-1; 7 nucleotides align to TRBD1. Germline values: CDR1 LGHDT, CDR2 YNNKEL (reference sequence). V lost 5 bases to trimming and J lost 0 bases; unmatched junction nucleotides: 7. The CDR3 has 16 amino acids. The CDR3 spells CASSAFPGGSYNEQFF. The CDR3 nucleotides are TGTGCCAGCAGCGCGTTTCCAGGGGGCTCCTACAATGAGCAGTTCTTC.

The chain joins TRBV12-5 to TRBJ1-2; 11 bases match TRBD1. Germline values: CDR1 LGHNT, CDR2 FRNRAP. This CDR3 contains 20 residues. J gave up 2 bases and V 2 bases, and 16 bases lay outside the gene matches. CDR3 protein: CASGLWSFRDRGEKNYGYTF. The DNA for the CDR3 is TGTGCTAGTGGTTTGTGGTCATTCCGGGACAGGGGGGAGAAGAACTATGGCTACACCTTC.

The chain recombines TRBV7-2 with TRBJ1-2; 10 nucleotides match TRBD1. This CDR3 comprises 15 residues. V gave up 4 bases and J gave up 2 bases; unmatched junction bases: 4. The germline gives CDR1 SGHTA, CDR2 FQGNSA. The CDR3 loop is CASSSSTGGNYGYTF. The CDR3 coding sequence is TGTGCCAGCAGCTCCTCGACAGGGGGCAACTATGGCTACACCTTC.

Concerning this clonotype itself: A much larger clonotype is one base distant, so this may be a read error. The chain recombines TRBV12-3 or TRBV12-4 with TRBJ1-1; 7 positions agree with TRBD1. The CDR3 covers 15 residues. DNA for the CDR3: TGTGCCAGCAGCTTCACCAGGGGGGAGAACACTGAAGCTTACTTT. It is translated as CASSFTRGENTEAYF.

Turning to this clonotype: A much more abundant neighbour one base away suggests this may be a read error. V and J are TRBV19 and TRBJ2-1; D is perhaps TRBD2 (5 bases). CDR1 and CDR2 from the germline V gene are LNHDA and SQIVND (reference sequence). The V end was cut by 7 bases, the J end by 2 bases, with 9 bases between. CDR3 size: 13 residues. CDR3 amino acids: CASNMGAYNEQFF. The CDR3, as DNA: TGTGCCAGTAATATGGGAGCCTACAATGAGCAGTTCTTC.

V and J are TRBV15 and TRBJ2-1; 14 bases are shared with TRBD2. CDR3 length: 15 amino acids. V dropped 0 bases and J dropped 10; count of bases not matched to a gene: 2. The germline gives CDR1 LNHNV, CDR2 YYDKDF (reference sequence). The CDR3 region has the DNA TGTGCCACCAGCAGAGATCGACTAGCGGGAGGGGAGCAGTTCTTC. This gives the protein CATSRDRLAGGEQFF.

A few counts support this clonotype. The chain joins TRBV20-1 to TRBJ2-2; TRBD2 aligns across 12 bases. There are 16 residues in the CDR3. Germline loops: CDR1 DFQATT, CDR2 SNEGSKA (reference sequence). The ends lost 6 bases at V and 6 bases at J; junction bases unmatched: 11. CDR3 coding DNA: TGCAGTGCCCGGGTTCCGGGACTAGCGGGTGCCGGGGAGCTGTTTTTT. Its protein is CSARVPGLAGAGELFF.

This clonotype came up a few times. The chain's CDR3 is CASTPGLARETQYF. The DNA for the CDR3 is TGTGCCAGCACCCCGGGACTAGCGAGAGAGACCCAGTACTTC. The rearrangement links TRBV6-1 to TRBJ2-5, with 10 bases identical to TRBD2. This CDR3 has 14 amino acids. Losses at the gene ends were 7 bases for V and 4 bases for J; bases not matched to a gene: 6. Germline V gene sequence: CDR1 MNHNS, CDR2 SASEGT.

V and J are TRBV20-1 and TRBJ1-2, with D possibly TRBD1 on 6 matching bases. V lost 3 bases and J lost 2, with 10 bases in between. This CDR3 region has 13 residues. CDR1 is DFQATT, CDR2 SNEGSKA, per germline (reference sequence). CDR3 in amino acids: CSARDGTNYGYTF. The CDR3 DNA follows: TGCAGTGCTAGGGACGGGACAAACTATGGCTACACCTTC.

This clonotype appeared a few times. The J gene is TRBJ1-6, the V gene TRBV7-9; D remains ambiguous. The CDR3 has 14 amino acids. From germline, CDR1 is SEHNR and CDR2 FQNEAQ (reference sequence). V lost 1 base and J 6 bases, leaving 7 bases between the germline ends. The CDR3 here is CASSLVLPNSPLHF. CDR3 DNA sequence: TGTGCCAGCAGCTTAGTTCTCCCTAATTCACCCCTCCACTTT. Together with reference TRBV7-9 and TRBJ1-6, the CDR3 gives the full variable domain: DTGVSQNPRHKITKRGQNVTFRCDPISEHNRLYWYRQTLGQGPEFLTYFQNEAQLEKSRLLSDRFSAERPKGSFSTLEIQRTEQGDSAMYLCASSLVLPNSPLHFGNGTRLTVT.

This clonotype was detected a few times. The gene calls are TRBV29-1 and TRBJ2-1; 8 nucleotides match TRBD2. The CDR3 is 14 residues long. In germline, CDR1 is SQVTM, CDR2 ANQGSEA. V lost 2 bases and J lost 6; bases outside the gene matches: 6. CDR3 nucleotides: TGCAGCGTTGAACTAGCGGGTCAACTCAATGAGCAGTTCTTC. Amino acid sequence: CSVELAGQLNEQFF.